These 9 T cell receptor beta chains came from one sample sequenced in a study of CD8 T cells in Susac syndrome. Random-hexamer reverse transcription was applied to about 0.45 to 1 ug RNA. TCRdb analysed the immunoSEQ multiplex PCR reads with MiXCR anew, one entry per CDR3 protein. This repertoire shows around 160,000 distinct CDR3 sequences, 94% found once; its top ten account for 0.09% to 0.1%. Sequenced material: CD4+ T cells from PBMCs. All receptors derive from a human donor with multiple sclerosis.

The chain uses TRBV19 and TRBJ2-7; maybe TRBD1 (7 bases). Trimming cost V 4 bases and J 6 bases, with 19 bases left between them. From germline, CDR1 is LNHDA and CDR2 SQIVND (reference sequence). The CDR3 covers 15 residues. The CDR3 DNA reads as TGTGCCAGTAGTAAGGTGCGGGACAGCTTGCGCGAGCAGTACTTC. Protein sequence: CASSKVRDSLREQYF. The entire variable domain, with the rest obtained from reference TRBV19 and TRBJ2-7, is as follows: DGGITQSPKYLFRKEGQNVTLSCEQNLNHDAMYWYRQDPGQGLRLIYYSQIVNDFQKGDIAEGYSVSREKKESFPLTVTSAQKNPTAFYLCASSKVRDSLREQYFGPGTRLTVT.

CDR3 sequence: CSFRQGANSYNEQFF. The CDR3 bases are TGCAGCTTTCGACAGGGGGCAAATTCCTACAATGAGCAGTTCTTC. The chain links TRBV29-1 to TRBJ2-1, with 10 positions matching TRBD1. The CDR3 loop spans 15 amino acids. CDR1 is SQVTM, CDR2 ANQGSEA, per germline. V was pared by 8 bases and J by 1 base, with 8 bases of the junction left unmatched.

The V and J genes are TRBV4-1 and TRBJ2-1, with 9 bases lining up with TRBD2. Germline CDR1 MGHRA, CDR2 YSYEKL. Trimming at V came to 0 bases and at J to 8 bases, leaving 11 bases not matched to a gene. There are 17 residues in the CDR3. DNA for the CDR3: TGCGCCAGCAGCCAAGAGTGGGAGCGGGAGGTTTCATATGAGCAGTTCTTC. It yields the protein CASSQEWEREVSYEQFF.

The V call is TRBV20-1, the J call TRBJ1-2, with D hard to call. The CDR3 loop spans 13 amino acids. Germline CDR1 DFQATT, CDR2 SNEGSKA (reference sequence). Trimming removed 5 bases from V and 0 bases from J, with 10 bases in between. The CDR3 sequence: CSAPEASNYGYTF. Written as DNA, the CDR3 is TGCAGTGCTCCGGAGGCCTCTAACTATGGCTACACCTTC.

The chain recombines TRBV6-5 with TRBJ1-1; D is unresolved. Trimming pared 2 bases from V and 2 bases from J, leaving 3 bases between. This CDR3 has 12 residues. Germline CDR1 is MNHEY and CDR2 is SVGAGI. This chain's CDR3 is CASSYQNTEAFF. CDR3 in DNA: TGTGCCAGCAGTTACCAAAACACTGAAGCTTTCTTT.

J is TRBJ1-1 and V is TRBV2, with a tentative D call TRBD1 (6 bases). The CDR3 length is 13 residues. Germline CDR1 and CDR2: SNHLY and FYNNEI. Trimming took off 6 bases at V and 4 bases at J, with 12 bases between the two ends. CDR3 sequence reads: CASRDSWITEAFF. The CDR3 DNA reads TGTGCCAGCAGGGACAGTTGGATCACTGAAGCTTTCTTT. Combining the CDR3 with reference TRBV2 and TRBJ1-1 gives the whole variable domain EPEVTQTPSHQVTQMGQEVILRCVPISNHLYFYWYRQILGQKVEFLVSFYNNEISEKSEIFDDQFSVERPDGSNFTLKIRSTKLEDSAMYFCASRDSWITEAFFGQGTRLTVV.

The chain has TRBV9 and TRBJ2-1, with D hard to call. Deletions cut 4 bases from V and 6 bases from J, with 8 bases between. This CDR3 region has 12 residues. In germline, CDR1 is SGDLS, CDR2 YYNGEE. The CDR3 nucleotides read TGTGCCAGCAGCTCGGGTCTCAATGAGCAGTTCTTC. Its protein is CASSSGLNEQFF.

The chain carries TRBV30 and TRBJ2-5; D unclear. Germline lookup yields CDR1 GTSNPN and CDR2 SVGIG (reference sequence). CDR3 length equals 14 residues. The V end was cut by 6 bases, the J end by 5 bases, with 19 bases between. CDR3 region: CACHRTSIRETQYF. The CDR3 region has the DNA TGTGCCTGCCACCGGACCTCAATACGGGAGACCCAGTACTTC.

J is TRBJ2-5 and V is TRBV5-1; 7 nucleotides match TRBD1. The CDR3 contains 16 residues. CDR1 and CDR2 (germline): SGHRS, YFSETQ. The V and J ends lost 4 bases and 2 bases, in that order; junction bases with no gene match: 11. CDR3 sequence reads: CASSTRQGLEQETQYF. The CDR3 DNA is TGCGCCAGCAGCACGCGACAGGGCTTGGAGCAAGAGACCCAGTACTTC.